Listed below are T cell receptor beta chains from one sample, sequenced in a study of cytomegalovirus exposure and HLA in healthy donors. TCRdb's copy holds only in-frame clones and misses some; the assay was immunoSEQ multiplex PCR. The repertoire has some 100,000 clones, roughly 74% of them found once; the top ten carry 1.5% to 2%. Sequencing input: PBMCs. These TCRs come from a woman aged 35 to 49 in good health and CMV-seronegative. The CDR3 runs from the conserved cysteine through the conserved F or W. The D gene is left open where the match is weak. The size of a clone is reported for some rows only, either as once, few or many, or as a class for expanded clones.

CDR3 protein: CASSLVGGASNEQFF
CDR3 DNA: TGTGCCAGCAGCTTAGTCGGGGGGGCGTCAAATGAGCAGTTCTTC
V gene: TRBV7-9
J gene: TRBJ2-1
D gene: TRBD2
clone size: .

CDR3 protein: CASSAGRGNGQPQHF
CDR3 DNA: TGTGCCAGCAGTGCAGGCAGGGGGAATGGGCAGCCCCAGCATTTT
V gene: TRBV2
J gene: TRBJ1-5
D gene: TRBD1
clone size: .

CDR3 protein: CASTGQGTDTQYF
CDR3 DNA: TGTGCCAGCACCGGACAGGGCACAGATACGCAGTATTTT
V gene: TRBV6-5
J gene: TRBJ2-3
D gene: TRBD1
clone size: .

CDR3 protein: CASSLPTSGGNEQFF
CDR3 DNA: TGTGCCAGCAGTTTACCAACTAGCGGGGGTAATGAGCAGTTCTTC
V gene: TRBV27
J gene: TRBJ2-1
D gene: TRBD2
clone size: .

CDR3 protein: CASRGQGENSPLHF
CDR3 DNA: TGCGCCAGCAGAGGACAGGGGGAGAATTCACCCCTCCACTTT
V gene: TRBV10-1
J gene: TRBJ1-6
D gene: TRBD1
clone size: .

CDR3 protein: CASVRDSYGYTF
CDR3 DNA: TGTGCCAGCGTCCGGGACTCCTATGGCTACACCTTC
V gene: TRBV6-1
J gene: TRBJ1-2
D gene: .
clone size: .

CDR3 protein: CASSHSGSSSTDTQYF
CDR3 DNA: TGCGCCAGCAGTCATAGCGGCAGTTCTAGCACAGATACGCAGTATTTT
V gene: TRBV10-1
J gene: TRBJ2-3
D gene: .
clone size: .

CDR3 protein: CASSQGGYEQYF
CDR3 DNA: TGTGCCAGCAGCCAAGGAGGGTACGAGCAGTACTTC
V gene: TRBV4-2
J gene: TRBJ2-7
D gene: .
clone size: .

CDR3 protein: CASSLINEQYF
CDR3 DNA: TGTGCCAGCAGCTTGATCAACGAGCAGTACTTC
V gene: TRBV5-6
J gene: TRBJ2-7
D gene: .
clone size: .

CDR3 protein: CASSWRGGRGQHLKETQYF
CDR3 DNA: TGTGCCAGCAGCTGGCGGGGTGGGCGGGGGCAGCACCTTAAAGAGACCCAGTACTTC
V gene: TRBV5-4
J gene: TRBJ2-5
D gene: .
clone size: .

CDR3 protein: CASSGGTALRKYF
CDR3 DNA: TGTGCCAGCAGTGGAGGGACAGCTCTAAGGAAGTACTTC
V gene: TRBV28
J gene: TRBJ2-7
D gene: .
clone size: once

CDR3 protein: CASQIGTVGGTETQYF
CDR3 DNA: TGTGCCAGCCAAATCGGGACTGTCGGGGGGACGGAGACCCAGTACTTC
V gene: TRBV11-2
J gene: TRBJ2-5
D gene: TRBD2
clone size: .

CDR3 protein: CASSPGQGNQPQHF
CDR3 DNA: TGCGCCAGCAGCCCGGGACAGGGAAATCAGCCCCAGCATTTT
V gene: TRBV5-1
J gene: TRBJ1-5
D gene: TRBD1
clone size: .

CDR3 protein: CASSLRDGGSPYNEQFF
CDR3 DNA: TGTGCCAGCAGCCTGAGAGATGGCGGGAGTCCGTACAATGAGCAGTTCTTC
V gene: TRBV7-8
J gene: TRBJ2-1
D gene: TRBD2
clone size: .

CDR3 protein: CASSQGLSYEQYF
CDR3 DNA: TGTGCTAGCAGCCAAGGACTCTCCTACGAGCAGTACTTC
V gene: TRBV7-7
J gene: TRBJ2-7
D gene: .
clone size: .

CDR3 protein: CASRASGYSSYEQYF
CDR3 DNA: TGTGCCAGCAGGGCTAGCGGGTACTCCTCCTACGAGCAGTACTTC
V gene: TRBV2
J gene: TRBJ2-7
D gene: TRBD2
clone size: .

CDR3 protein: CASRTSGSSDTQYF
CDR3 DNA: TGTGCCAGCAGGACTAGCGGGAGTTCAGATACGCAGTATTTT
V gene: TRBV14
J gene: TRBJ2-3
D gene: TRBD2
clone size: few

CDR3 protein: CASSITVGTTRGEQFF
CDR3 DNA: TGTGCCAGTAGTATTACGGTGGGGACTACACGTGGTGAGCAGTTCTTC
V gene: TRBV19
J gene: TRBJ2-1
D gene: TRBD2
clone size: .

CDR3 protein: CASSLAGGPYEQYF
CDR3 DNA: TGTGCCAGCAGCTTAGCGGGGGGGCCATACGAGCAGTACTTC
V gene: TRBV7-9
J gene: TRBJ2-7
D gene: .
clone size: .

CDR3 protein: CASSHLPSTYEQYF
CDR3 DNA: TGTGCCAGCAGCCATCTACCCTCTACCTACGAGCAGTACTTC
V gene: TRBV5-6
J gene: TRBJ2-7
D gene: .
clone size: .

CDR3 protein: CASSRRSSYNEQFF
CDR3 DNA: TGTGCCAGCAGTCGCCGGTCCTCCTACAATGAGCAGTTCTTC
V gene: TRBV27
J gene: TRBJ2-1
D gene: .
clone size: .

CDR3 protein: CASSSFGLAVQETQYF
CDR3 DNA: TGTGCCAGCAGCTCCTTTGGGCTAGCGGTACAAGAGACCCAGTACTTC
V gene: TRBV7-6
J gene: TRBJ2-5
D gene: TRBD2
clone size: .

CDR3 protein: CAWSPGGTTNEKLFF
CDR3 DNA: TGTGCCTGGAGCCCGGGTGGCACAACTAATGAAAAACTGTTTTTT
V gene: TRBV30
J gene: TRBJ1-4
D gene: .
clone size: once

CDR3 protein: CASSASGAYNEQFF
CDR3 DNA: TGTGCCAGCAGTGCTAGCGGAGCCTACAATGAGCAGTTCTTC
V gene: TRBV6-1
J gene: TRBJ2-1
D gene: TRBD2
clone size: .

CDR3 protein: CAWASSGANVLTF
CDR3 DNA: TGTGCCTGGGCTAGCTCTGGGGCCAACGTCCTGACTTTC
V gene: TRBV30
J gene: TRBJ2-6
D gene: .
clone size: few

CDR3 protein: CAIRYNGGRDYEQYF
CDR3 DNA: TGCGCCATCAGGTACAATGGCGGGAGGGATTACGAGCAGTACTTC
V gene: TRBV23-1
J gene: TRBJ2-7
D gene: TRBD2
clone size: .

CDR3 protein: CASSPTGPISGNTIYF
CDR3 DNA: TGTGCCAGCAGCCCAACAGGGCCGATCTCTGGAAACACCATATATTTT
V gene: TRBV28
J gene: TRBJ1-3
D gene: .
clone size: .

CDR3 protein: CASSFISVGQYF
CDR3 DNA: TGTGCCAGCAGCTTTATATCGGTCGGCCAGTACTTC
V gene: TRBV7-2
J gene: TRBJ2-5
D gene: .
clone size: .

CDR3 protein: CASSYRTGVDGYTF
CDR3 DNA: TGTGCCAGCAGTTACCGGACAGGTGTCGATGGCTACACCTTC
V gene: TRBV6-5
J gene: TRBJ1-2
D gene: TRBD1
clone size: .

CDR3 protein: CASSPRWSSYNEQFF
CDR3 DNA: TGTGCCAGCAGCCCCCGGTGGTCCTCCTACAATGAGCAGTTCTTC
V gene: TRBV11-3
J gene: TRBJ2-1
D gene: .
clone size: .

CDR3 protein: CATGYSGSSYNEQFF
CDR3 DNA: TGTGCCACAGGGTACAGCGGGAGTTCCTACAATGAGCAGTTCTTC
V gene: TRBV6-5
J gene: TRBJ2-1
D gene: TRBD2
clone size: .

CDR3 protein: CASSVYFGTSRTGELFF
CDR3 DNA: TGTGCCAGCAGCGTCTATTTTGGGACTAGCCGCACCGGGGAGCTGTTTTTT
V gene: TRBV13
J gene: TRBJ2-2
D gene: TRBD2
clone size: .

CDR3 protein: CASSIQGTGELFF
CDR3 DNA: TGTGCCAGCAGCATTCAGGGGACCGGGGAGCTGTTTTTT
V gene: TRBV7-9
J gene: TRBJ2-2
D gene: .
clone size: once

CDR3 protein: CAWSGTSVYNEQFF
CDR3 DNA: TGTGCCTGGAGTGGGACTAGCGTATACAATGAGCAGTTCTTC
V gene: TRBV30
J gene: TRBJ2-1
D gene: TRBD2
clone size: .

CDR3 protein: CATSRLGVGNPYEQYF
CDR3 DNA: TGTGCCACCAGCCGACTCGGAGTAGGCAATCCCTACGAGCAGTACTTC
V gene: TRBV15
J gene: TRBJ2-7
D gene: .
clone size: .

CDR3 protein: CASSPLTVQETQYF
CDR3 DNA: TGTGCCAGCAGCCCCCTGACAGTACAAGAGACCCAGTACTTC
V gene: TRBV28
J gene: TRBJ2-5
D gene: .
clone size: few

CDR3 protein: CASSFDTSNQPQHF
CDR3 DNA: TGTGCCAGCAGCTTCGACACTAGCAATCAGCCCCAGCATTTT
V gene: TRBV7-9
J gene: TRBJ1-5
D gene: .
clone size: .

CDR3 protein: CASSLDRGSYGYTF
CDR3 DNA: TGTGCCAGCAGCTTAGATCGGGGGAGCTATGGCTACACCTTC
V gene: TRBV7-2
J gene: TRBJ1-2
D gene: .
clone size: .

CDR3 protein: CASSLRSGQGQETQYF
CDR3 DNA: TGCGCCAGCAGCTTGAGATCGGGACAGGGCCAAGAGACCCAGTACTTC
V gene: TRBV5-1
J gene: TRBJ2-5
D gene: TRBD1
clone size: .

CDR3 protein: CASSLGGQGHINSPLHF
CDR3 DNA: TGTGCCAGCAGCTTAGGGGGACAGGGGCACATAAATTCACCCCTCCACTTT
V gene: TRBV7-9
J gene: TRBJ1-6
D gene: TRBD1
clone size: once

CDR3 protein: CASSRLGSGADTQYF
CDR3 DNA: TGCGCCAGCAGTCGTTTGGGGAGCGGGGCCGATACGCAGTATTTT
V gene: TRBV5-1
J gene: TRBJ2-3
D gene: TRBD2
clone size: few

CDR3 protein: CASSLSAGQQPQHF
CDR3 DNA: TGCGCCAGCAGCTTGTCAGCAGGGCAGCAGCCCCAGCATTTT
V gene: TRBV5-1
J gene: TRBJ1-5
D gene: .
clone size: .

CDR3 protein: CASSQIGQAYEQYF
CDR3 DNA: TGTGCCAGCTCCCAGATAGGACAAGCCTACGAGCAGTACTTC
V gene: TRBV18
J gene: TRBJ2-7
D gene: .
clone size: .

CDR3 protein: CASSHSTDGRLFNEQFF
CDR3 DNA: TGTGCCAGCAGCCATAGTACCGACGGGAGACTCTTCAATGAGCAGTTCTTC
V gene: TRBV13
J gene: TRBJ2-1
D gene: .
clone size: .

CDR3 protein: CASSVTYEQYF
CDR3 DNA: TGTGCCAGCAGCGTAACCTACGAGCAGTACTTC
V gene: TRBV2
J gene: TRBJ2-7
D gene: .
clone size: once